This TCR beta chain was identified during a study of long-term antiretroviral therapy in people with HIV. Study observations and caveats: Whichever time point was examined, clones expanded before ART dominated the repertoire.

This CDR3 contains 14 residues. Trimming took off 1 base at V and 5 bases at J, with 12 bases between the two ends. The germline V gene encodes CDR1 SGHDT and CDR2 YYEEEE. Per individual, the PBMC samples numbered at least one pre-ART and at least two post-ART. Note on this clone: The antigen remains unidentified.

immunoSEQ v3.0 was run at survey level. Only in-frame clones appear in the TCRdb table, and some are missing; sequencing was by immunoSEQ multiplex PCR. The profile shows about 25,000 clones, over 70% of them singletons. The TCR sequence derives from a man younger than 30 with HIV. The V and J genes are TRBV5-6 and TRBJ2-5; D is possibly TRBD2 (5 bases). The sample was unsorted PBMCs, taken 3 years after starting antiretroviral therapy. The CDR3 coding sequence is TGTGCCAGCAGCTTGTTCAATAGAGGGGAGACCCAGTACTTC. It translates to CASSLFNRGETQYF. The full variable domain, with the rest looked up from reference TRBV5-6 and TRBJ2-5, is DAGVTQSPTHLIKTRGQQVTLRCSPKSGHDTVSWYQQALGQGPQFIFQYYEEEERQRGNFPDRFSGHQFPNYSSELNVNALLLGDSALYLCASSLFNRGETQYFGPGTRLLVL.